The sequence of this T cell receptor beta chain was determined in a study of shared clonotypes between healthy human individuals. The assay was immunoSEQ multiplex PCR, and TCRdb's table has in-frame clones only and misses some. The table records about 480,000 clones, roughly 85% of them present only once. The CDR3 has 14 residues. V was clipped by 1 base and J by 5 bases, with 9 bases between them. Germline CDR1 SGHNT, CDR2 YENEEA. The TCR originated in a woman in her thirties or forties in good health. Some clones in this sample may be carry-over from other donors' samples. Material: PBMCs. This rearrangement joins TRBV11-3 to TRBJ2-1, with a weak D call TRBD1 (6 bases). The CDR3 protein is CASSLGNRDNEQFF. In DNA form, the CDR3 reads TGTGCCAGCAGCTTAGGGAACAGGGACAATGAGCAGTTCTTC.